This is a list of T cell receptor beta chains from one sample in a study of blood T cell repertoires in COVID-19. The repertoire was sequenced with immunoSEQ multiplex PCR; TCRdb's copy has only in-frame clones and lacks some. The sample lists 53,000 or so clones, about 77% occurring once. Sequencing was done on a sample of peripheral blood. The receptor set was obtained from a man between 65 and 85 years old with active or convalescent COVID-19. Both conserved end residues are part of each CDR3.

v_gene	j_gene	CDR3aa
TRBV10-3	TRBJ2-2	CAIPSGVITNTGELFF
TRBV5-1	TRBJ1-1	CASSGGVNTEAFF
TRBV29-1	TRBJ2-5	CSVVRTSGQETQYF
TRBV11-3	TRBJ2-2	CASSLVLQAVNTGELFF
TRBV18	TRBJ1-1	CASSGTKTGGGPEAFF
TRBV11-2	TRBJ2-6	CASSSPAGANVLTF
TRBV6-2/TRBV6-3	TRBJ2-1	CASSRGAGPYNEQFF
TRBV21-1	TRBJ1-1	CASSATGTGGDEAFF
TRBV7-2	TRBJ2-7	CASSPGTLSYEQYF
TRBV6-5	TRBJ1-6	CASSFAQGIGNSPLHF
TRBV5-1	TRBJ2-7	CASSLGFGRDHEQYF
TRBV4-2	TRBJ2-7	CASSQAMGQSAYEQYF
TRBV7-3	TRBJ2-3	CASSSGAGGHTDTQYF
TRBV29-1	TRBJ2-2	CSVGLAGATGELFF
TRBV12-5	TRBJ1-2	CASRTSGTPLGYGYTF
TRBV18	TRBJ2-7	CASSPKTSGGPPYEQYF
TRBV6-5	TRBJ2-7	CASRGQGRGYEQYF
TRBV6-2/TRBV6-3	TRBJ2-2	CASSPDLRGRTGELFF
TRBV7-2	TRBJ1-1	CASSARQGNTEAFF
TRBV30	TRBJ2-7	CAWSSGQPYEQYF
TRBV5-1	TRBJ2-5	CASSFSGPETQYF
TRBV27	TRBJ2-5	CASSLSGETQYF
TRBV28	TRBJ1-3	CASVAGNTIYF
TRBV6-2/TRBV6-3	TRBJ2-7	CASSSDSSYEQYF
TRBV11-3	TRBJ2-1	CASSLAGTSQSSYNEQFF
TRBV4-3	TRBJ2-5	CASSQEGTSGLETQYF
TRBV5-5	TRBJ1-2	CASSLGQDVNYGYTF
TRBV19	TRBJ2-1	CASSPDRDRGRNEQFF
TRBV13	TRBJ1-1	CASSTPQVDLNTEAFF
TRBV27	TRBJ2-5	CASTRTGTPQETQYF
TRBV24-1	TRBJ2-1	CATSDEAGRAYDEQFF
TRBV4-2	TRBJ1-5	CASSPDRGYQPQHF
TRBV6-2/TRBV6-3	TRBJ2-1	CASSFHPNEQFF
TRBV30	TRBJ1-1	CAWNLRGGREAEAFF
TRBV11-3	TRBJ1-6	CASSLGGNSPLHF
TRBV11-3	TRBJ2-5	CASSDRTGTMETQYF
TRBV5-6	TRBJ2-3	CASSSNVEADTQYF
TRBV6-6	TRBJ2-2	CASSYSSQDTGELFF
TRBV30	TRBJ1-2	CAWSVPGVTNYGYTF
TRBV30	TRBJ2-3	CAWNRAGGPRDTQYF
TRBV18	TRBJ2-7	CASSPASGSYEQYF
TRBV4-2	TRBJ1-5	CASSQGQGGNQPQHF
TRBV5-1	TRBJ1-3	CASSTRQGGTGNTIYF
TRBV5-1	TRBJ1-5	CASSPGGGQPQHF
TRBV7-6	TRBJ1-1	CASSRGQGSVTEAFF
TRBV7-6	TRBJ1-5	CASSQGSGPGNQPQHF
TRBV9	TRBJ2-5	CASSVAVGGETQYF
TRBV6-1	TRBJ2-7	CASSDGTGFYEQYF
TRBV28	TRBJ2-7	CASSTGTGPYEQYF
TRBV27	TRBJ1-2	CASGKGQSYGYTF
TRBV28	TRBJ2-3	CASVSTGGVDTQYF
TRBV9	TRBJ1-6	CASSLTSGEGNSPLHF
TRBV7-9	TRBJ1-5	CASSLTGDNQPQHF
TRBV11-2	TRBJ2-1	CASSYSGGGYEQFF
TRBV19	TRBJ2-5	CASSIGPQTRETQYF
TRBV7-2	TRBJ2-7	CASSLQGRDEQYF
TRBV30	TRBJ1-6	CAWSGQGSSPLHF
TRBV27	TRBJ2-7	CASSLSIGRTYEQYF
TRBV11-3	TRBJ2-5	CASSLEGLAGQETQYF